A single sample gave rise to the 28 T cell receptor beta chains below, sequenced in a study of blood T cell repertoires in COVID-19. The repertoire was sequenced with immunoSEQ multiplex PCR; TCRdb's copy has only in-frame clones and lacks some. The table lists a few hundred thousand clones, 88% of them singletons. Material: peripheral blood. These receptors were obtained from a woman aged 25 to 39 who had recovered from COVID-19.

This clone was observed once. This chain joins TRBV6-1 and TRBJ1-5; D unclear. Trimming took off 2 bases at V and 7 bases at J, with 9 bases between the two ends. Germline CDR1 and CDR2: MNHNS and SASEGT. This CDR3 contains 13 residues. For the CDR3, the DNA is TGTGCCAGCAGTGAAACTTCTGAGCAGCCCCAGCATTTT. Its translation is CASSETSEQPQHF.

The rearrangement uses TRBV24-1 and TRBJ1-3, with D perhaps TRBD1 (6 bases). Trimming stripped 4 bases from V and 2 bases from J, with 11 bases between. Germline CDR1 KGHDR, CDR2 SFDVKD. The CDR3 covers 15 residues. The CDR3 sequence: CATSEPGQTGNTIYF. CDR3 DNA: TGTGCCACCAGTGAACCTGGACAGACTGGAAACACCATATATTTT.

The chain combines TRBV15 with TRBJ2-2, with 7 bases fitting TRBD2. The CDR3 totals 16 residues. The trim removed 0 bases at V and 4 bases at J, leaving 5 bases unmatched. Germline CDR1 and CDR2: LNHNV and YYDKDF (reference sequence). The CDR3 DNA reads TGTGCCACCAGCAGAGATCGCGGGAGATCCACCGGGGAGCTGTTTTTT. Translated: CATSRDRGRSTGELFF.

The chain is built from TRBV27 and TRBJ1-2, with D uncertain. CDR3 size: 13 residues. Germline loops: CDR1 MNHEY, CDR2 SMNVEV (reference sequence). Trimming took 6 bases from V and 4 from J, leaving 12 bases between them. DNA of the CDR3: TGTGCCAGCAGCCCAACGGACTTCTATGGCTACACCTTC. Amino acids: CASSPTDFYGYTF.

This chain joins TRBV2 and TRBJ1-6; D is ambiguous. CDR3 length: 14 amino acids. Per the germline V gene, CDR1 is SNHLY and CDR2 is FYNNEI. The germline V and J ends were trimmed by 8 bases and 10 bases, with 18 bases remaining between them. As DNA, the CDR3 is TGTGCCAGCTACTTCGACGGGGTCAACTCACCCCTCCACTTT. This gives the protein CASYFDGVNSPLHF.

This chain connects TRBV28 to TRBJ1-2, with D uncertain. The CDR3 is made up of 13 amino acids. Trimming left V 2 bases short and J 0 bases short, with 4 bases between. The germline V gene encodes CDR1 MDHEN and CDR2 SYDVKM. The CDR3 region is CASSLLSNYGYTF. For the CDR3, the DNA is TGTGCCAGCAGTTTACTGTCTAACTATGGCTACACCTTC.

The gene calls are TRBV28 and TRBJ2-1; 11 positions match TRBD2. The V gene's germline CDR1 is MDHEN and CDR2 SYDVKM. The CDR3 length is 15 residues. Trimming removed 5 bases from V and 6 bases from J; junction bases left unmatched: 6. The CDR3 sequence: CASSQLAGGVNEQFF. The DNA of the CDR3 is TGTGCCAGCAGTCAGCTAGCGGGGGGCGTCAATGAGCAGTTCTTC.

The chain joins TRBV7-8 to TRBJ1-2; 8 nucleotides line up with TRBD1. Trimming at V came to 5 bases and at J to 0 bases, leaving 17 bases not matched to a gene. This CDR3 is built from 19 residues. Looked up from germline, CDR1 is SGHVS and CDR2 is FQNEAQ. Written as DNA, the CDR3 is TGTGCCAGCAGCCCGGTACTGGGACAGGACCTCCTTCCTAACTATGGCTACACCTTC. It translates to CASSPVLGQDLLPNYGYTF.

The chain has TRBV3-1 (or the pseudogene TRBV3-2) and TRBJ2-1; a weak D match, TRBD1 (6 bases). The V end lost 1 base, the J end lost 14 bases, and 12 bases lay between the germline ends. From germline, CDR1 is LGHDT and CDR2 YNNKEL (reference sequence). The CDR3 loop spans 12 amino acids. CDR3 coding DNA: TGTGCCAGCAGCCAAGGCCGGGACATAGAGTTCTTC. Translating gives CASSQGRDIEFF.

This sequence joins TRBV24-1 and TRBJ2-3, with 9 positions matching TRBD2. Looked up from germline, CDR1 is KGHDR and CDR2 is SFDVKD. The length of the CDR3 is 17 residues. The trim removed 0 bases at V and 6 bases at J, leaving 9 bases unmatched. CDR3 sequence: CATSDLASGELGDTQYF. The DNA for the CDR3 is TGTGCCACCAGTGATTTGGCTAGCGGGGAATTAGGGGATACGCAGTATTTT.

CDR3 bases: TGTGCTAGTGGTTTGGTAATGAGACAGTCACCCCTCCACTTT. Translation gives CASGLVMRQSPLHF. The chain combines TRBV12-5 with TRBJ1-6; D might be TRBD1 (5 bases). The germline V and J ends were trimmed by 0 bases and 10 bases, with 10 bases remaining between them. CDR1 is LGHNT and CDR2 is FRNRAP in the germline V gene. CDR3 length: 14 residues.

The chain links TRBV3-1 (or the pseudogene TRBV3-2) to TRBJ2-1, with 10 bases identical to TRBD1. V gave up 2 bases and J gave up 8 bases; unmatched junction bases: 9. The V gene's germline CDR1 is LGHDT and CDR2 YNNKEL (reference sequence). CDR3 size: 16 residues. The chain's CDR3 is CASSQNKGQGSDEQFF. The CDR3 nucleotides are TGTGCCAGCAGCCAAAACAAGGGACAGGGGAGCGATGAGCAGTTCTTC.

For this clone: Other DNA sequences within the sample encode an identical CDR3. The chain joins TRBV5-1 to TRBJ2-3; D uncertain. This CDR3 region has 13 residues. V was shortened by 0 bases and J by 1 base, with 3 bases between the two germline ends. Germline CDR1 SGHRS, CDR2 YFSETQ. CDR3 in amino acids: CASSLGGTDTQYF. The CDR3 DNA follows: TGCGCCAGCAGCTTGGGCGGCACAGATACGCAGTATTTT.

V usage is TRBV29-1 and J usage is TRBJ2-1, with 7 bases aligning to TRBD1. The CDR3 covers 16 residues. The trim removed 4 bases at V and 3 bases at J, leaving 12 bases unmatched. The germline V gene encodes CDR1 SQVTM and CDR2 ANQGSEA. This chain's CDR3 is CSVGVPTGVGYNEQFF. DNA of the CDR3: TGCAGCGTTGGAGTCCCTACAGGGGTTGGCTACAATGAGCAGTTCTTC.

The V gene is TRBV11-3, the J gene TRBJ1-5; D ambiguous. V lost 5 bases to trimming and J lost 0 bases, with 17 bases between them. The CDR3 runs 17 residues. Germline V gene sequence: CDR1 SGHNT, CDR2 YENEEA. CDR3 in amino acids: CASSPTKEIYSNQPQHF. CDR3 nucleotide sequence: TGTGCCAGCAGCCCTACGAAGGAGATTTATAGCAATCAGCCCCAGCATTTT.

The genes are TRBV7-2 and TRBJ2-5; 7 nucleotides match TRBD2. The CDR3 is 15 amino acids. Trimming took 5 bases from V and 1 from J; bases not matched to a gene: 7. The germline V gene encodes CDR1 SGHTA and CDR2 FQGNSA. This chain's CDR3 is CASSLAGGGQETQYF. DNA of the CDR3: TGTGCCAGCAGCCTTGCTGGGGGGGGCCAAGAGACCCAGTACTTC.

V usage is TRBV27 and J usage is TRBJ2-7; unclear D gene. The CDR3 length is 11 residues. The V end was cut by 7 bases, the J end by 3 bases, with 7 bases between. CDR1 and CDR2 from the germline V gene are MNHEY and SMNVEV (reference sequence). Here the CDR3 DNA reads TGTGCCAGCACTGATAGCTACGAGCAGTACTTC. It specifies CASTDSYEQYF.

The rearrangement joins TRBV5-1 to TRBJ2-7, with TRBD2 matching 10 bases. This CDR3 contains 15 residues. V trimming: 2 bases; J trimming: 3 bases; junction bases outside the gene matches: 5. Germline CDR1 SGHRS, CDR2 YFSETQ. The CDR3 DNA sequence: TGCGCCAGCAGCTTCGGTAGCGGGGGGCTCTACGAGCAGTACTTC. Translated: CASSFGSGGLYEQYF.

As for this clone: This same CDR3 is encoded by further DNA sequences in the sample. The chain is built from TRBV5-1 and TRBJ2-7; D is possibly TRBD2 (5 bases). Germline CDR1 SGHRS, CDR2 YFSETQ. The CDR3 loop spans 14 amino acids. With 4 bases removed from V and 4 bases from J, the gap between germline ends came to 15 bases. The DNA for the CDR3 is TGCGCCAGCAGCCTAGGAGGAGGCGGATACGAGCAGTACTTC. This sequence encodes CASSLGGGGYEQYF.

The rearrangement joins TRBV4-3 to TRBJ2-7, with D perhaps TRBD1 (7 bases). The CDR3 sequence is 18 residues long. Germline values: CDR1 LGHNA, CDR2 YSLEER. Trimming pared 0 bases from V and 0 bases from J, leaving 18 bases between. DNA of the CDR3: TGCGCCAGCAGCCAAGATTGGTCGGGGGACAGATACTCCTACGAGCAGTACTTC. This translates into CASSQDWSGDRYSYEQYF.

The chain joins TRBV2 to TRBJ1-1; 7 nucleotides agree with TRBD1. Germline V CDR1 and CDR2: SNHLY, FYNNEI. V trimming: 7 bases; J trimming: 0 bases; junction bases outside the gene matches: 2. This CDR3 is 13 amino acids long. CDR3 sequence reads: CASTGTVNTEAFF. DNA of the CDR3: TGTGCCAGCACTGGGACAGTGAACACTGAAGCTTTCTTT.

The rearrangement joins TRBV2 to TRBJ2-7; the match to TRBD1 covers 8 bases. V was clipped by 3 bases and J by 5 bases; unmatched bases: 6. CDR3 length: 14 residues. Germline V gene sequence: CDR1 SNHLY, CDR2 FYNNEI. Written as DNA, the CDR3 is TGTGCCAGCAGTGATAGGACAGGGCCCGACGAGCAGTACTTC. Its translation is CASSDRTGPDEQYF.

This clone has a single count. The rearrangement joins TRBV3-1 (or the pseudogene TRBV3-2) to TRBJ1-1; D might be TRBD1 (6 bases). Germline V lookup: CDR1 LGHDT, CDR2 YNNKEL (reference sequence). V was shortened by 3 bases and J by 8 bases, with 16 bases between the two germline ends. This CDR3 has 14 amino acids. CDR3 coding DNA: TGTGCCAGCAGCCACACTCAGGGGCGAGGGGAAGCTTTCTTT. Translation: CASSHTQGRGEAFF.

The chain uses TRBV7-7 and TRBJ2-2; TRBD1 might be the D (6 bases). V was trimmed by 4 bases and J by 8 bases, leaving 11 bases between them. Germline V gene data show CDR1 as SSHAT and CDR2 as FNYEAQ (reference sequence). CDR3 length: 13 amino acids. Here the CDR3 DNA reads TGTGCCAGCAGCTCGGACACAGGGGGGGAGCTGTTTTTT. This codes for CASSSDTGGELFF.

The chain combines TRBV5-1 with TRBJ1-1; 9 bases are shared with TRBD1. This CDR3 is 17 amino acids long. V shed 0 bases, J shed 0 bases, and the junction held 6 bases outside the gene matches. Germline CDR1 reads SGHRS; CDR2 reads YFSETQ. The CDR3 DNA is TGCGCCAGCAGCTTGGGGGCCACAGGGGGCGTGAACACTGAAGCTTTCTTT. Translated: CASSLGATGGVNTEAFF.

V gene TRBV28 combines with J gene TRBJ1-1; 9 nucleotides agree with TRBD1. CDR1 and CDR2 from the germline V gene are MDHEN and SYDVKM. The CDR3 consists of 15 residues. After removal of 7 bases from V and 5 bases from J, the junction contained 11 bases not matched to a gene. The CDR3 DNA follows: TGTGCCAGCACCCAAGGAGGACAGGGGAGTACTGAAGCTTTCTTT. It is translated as CASTQGGQGSTEAFF.

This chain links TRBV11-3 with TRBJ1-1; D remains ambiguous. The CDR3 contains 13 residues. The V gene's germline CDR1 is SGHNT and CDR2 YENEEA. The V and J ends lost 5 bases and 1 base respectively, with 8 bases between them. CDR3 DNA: TGTGCCAGCAGCCAAAATAGGAACACTGAAGCTTTCTTT. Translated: CASSQNRNTEAFF.

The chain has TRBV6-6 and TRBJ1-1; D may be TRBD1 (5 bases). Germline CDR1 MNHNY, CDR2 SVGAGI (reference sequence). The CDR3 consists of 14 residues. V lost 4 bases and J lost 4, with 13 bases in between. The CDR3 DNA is TGTGCCAGCAGTTCCCAGATTAGGGGCACTGAAGCTTTCTTT. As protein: CASSSQIRGTEAFF.